Shown below are 15 T cell receptor beta chains from a single sample sequenced in a study of T cells in Graves' hyperthyroidism and ophthalmopathy. Amplified regions were TCR beta CDR3 sequences from RNA transcripts. In the first-round RT-PCR of the TCR CDR3, the HTBI primer set was used. TCRdb reprocessed the multiplex PCR reads with MiXCR, giving one entry per CDR3 protein. Of 550,000 to 800,000 distinct CDR3 sequences in the sample, roughly 15% were seen once. Specimen: blood. Every receptor here comes from a man in his late teens or twenties with Graves' hyperthyroidism.

This clonotype has a count of ten or more. V and J are TRBV24-1 and TRBJ2-2; D gene uncertain. Germline CDR1 and CDR2: KGHDR and SFDVKD. Trimming cost V 3 bases and J 7 bases, with 14 bases left between them. The CDR3 runs to 15 residues. CDR3 nucleotides: TGTGCCACCAGTGATCCGGGCCCCGGCAGCGGGGAGCTGTTTTTT. Its protein is CATSDPGPGSGELFF.

This clonotype was seen many times. The chain employs TRBV12-3 or TRBV12-4 and TRBJ1-5; D call uncertain. The CDR3 is 13 residues long. Trimming shortened V by 6 bases and J by 3 bases, and 9 bases separated the two germline ends. DNA of the CDR3: TGTGCCAGCAGGTTCTCCATCAATCAGCCCCAGCATTTT. Its protein is CASRFSINQPQHF.

The genes are TRBV7-8 and TRBJ2-3; D gene uncertain. The germline V gene encodes CDR1 SGHVS and CDR2 FQNEAQ. CDR3 length: 15 residues. Deletions cut 5 bases from V and 0 bases from J, with 12 bases between. Here the CDR3 reads CASSPMITSTDTQYF. CDR3 coding DNA: TGTGCCAGCAGCCCTATGATTACTAGCACAGATACGCAGTATTTT.

J is TRBJ2-3 and V is TRBV7-2; tentatively, D is TRBD2 (5 bases). The CDR3 contains 14 residues. The germline V and J ends were trimmed by 8 bases and 4 bases, with 16 bases remaining between them. Germline CDR1 is SGHTA and CDR2 is FQGNSA. CDR3 in amino acids: CASCKDLWADTQYF. The CDR3 nucleotides are TGTGCCAGCTGTAAGGACTTATGGGCAGATACGCAGTATTTT.

This clonotype was picked up a small number of times. The rearrangement links TRBV5-8 to TRBJ2-3; D might be TRBD1 (5 bases). Trimming left V 2 bases short and J 4 bases short, with 14 bases between. This CDR3 has 15 residues. Germline V gives CDR1 SGHTS, CDR2 YDEGEE. CDR3 in amino acids: CASSFDAQGPDTQYF. The CDR3 DNA reads as TGTGCCAGCAGCTTCGACGCCCAGGGTCCAGATACGCAGTATTTT.

This clonotype has a handful of counts. V gene TRBV20-1 combines with J gene TRBJ2-3; TRBD2 is a possible D gene (6 bases). The CDR3 runs 14 residues. The V gene lost 6 bases and the J gene lost 2 bases, with 15 bases spanning the gap. Germline V lookup: CDR1 DFQATT, CDR2 SNEGSKA (reference sequence). The CDR3 here is CSADGTPSTDTQYF. The CDR3 DNA reads as TGCAGTGCAGACGGGACTCCTTCCACAGATACGCAGTATTTT.

This clonotype was observed a few times. The chain carries TRBV9 and TRBJ2-6; no reliable D call. Germline CDR1 SGDLS, CDR2 YYNGEE. Trimming took off 4 bases at V and 3 bases at J, with 11 bases between the two ends. This CDR3 spans 15 amino acids. CDR3 residues: CASSPRWGGANVLTF. In DNA, the CDR3 is TGTGCCAGCAGCCCACGCTGGGGTGGGGCCAACGTCCTGACTTTC.

Only a few counts were recorded for this clonotype. This chain uses TRBV7-2 with TRBJ2-7; D possibly corresponds to TRBD2 (6 bases). The CDR3 runs to 12 residues. Per the germline V gene, CDR1 is SGHTA and CDR2 is FQGNSA. V lost 5 bases and J lost 7, with 12 bases in between. The CDR3, as DNA: TGTACCAGCAGCCAGATAGCGGATGAGCAGTACTTC. It encodes CTSSQIADEQYF.

In regard to this clonotype: A far more abundant clone sits one base away, making this likely a read error. No conserved phenylalanine or tryptophan is present at the end of the CDR3, so a read error is the likely explanation. This chain connects TRBV2 to TRBJ1-5, with TRBD1 identical over 7 bases. Trimming cost V 6 bases and J 1 base; bases outside gene matches: 0. Germline values: CDR1 SNHLY, CDR2 FYNNEI. The CDR3 has 13 residues. CDR3 protein: CASRGQSNQPQHL. The CDR3 DNA reads as TGTGCCAGCAGGGGACAGAGCAATCAGCCCCAGCATCTT.

The table lists this clonotype with many counts. V usage is TRBV5-1 and J usage is TRBJ2-1, with D possibly matching TRBD2 (6 bases). The CDR3 has 15 amino acids. The V end was cut by 4 bases, the J end by 10 bases, with 21 bases between. Germline CDR1 SGHRS, CDR2 YFSETQ. The CDR3 DNA reads TGCGCCAGCAGCGCCGGAGGGGCAGGCACTGGGGAGCAGTTCTTC. Its protein product is CASSAGGAGTGEQFF.

Only a few counts were recorded for this clonotype. The chain links TRBV5-8 to TRBJ2-5; tentatively, D is TRBD1 (7 bases). This CDR3 spans 15 amino acids. V lost 0 bases to trimming and J lost 6 bases, with 15 bases between them. Germline V CDR1 and CDR2: SGHTS, YDEGEE. The chain's CDR3 is CASSLDEAGGQTQYF. CDR3 coding DNA: TGTGCCAGCAGCTTGGATGAGGCAGGGGGGCAGACCCAGTACTTC.

The chain employs TRBV6-4 and TRBJ2-3; D possibly uses TRBD1 or TRBD2 (7 bases each). V dropped 0 bases and J dropped 4 bases, with 17 bases sitting between them. Germline values: CDR1 MRHNA, CDR2 SNTAGT. This CDR3 has 17 amino acids. The CDR3 here is CASSDSIEQGGSDTQYF. Here the CDR3 DNA reads TGTGCCAGCAGTGACTCGATCGAGCAGGGGGGGTCAGATACGCAGTATTTT.

This clonotype showed up many times. The chain combines TRBV27 with TRBJ2-5; 10 bases fit TRBD1. The CDR3 length is 16 residues. Unmatched junction bases numbered 3, after V lost 0 bases and J lost 2 bases. Germline-derived CDR1 and CDR2 are MNHEY and SMNVEV (reference sequence). As DNA, the CDR3 is TGTGCCAGCAGTTTATCCGGGACAGGGGATCAAGAGACCCAGTACTTC. Its protein is CASSLSGTGDQETQYF.

The chain has TRBV6-1 and TRBJ2-3; TRBD2 might be the D (6 bases). The V end was cut by 7 bases, the J end by 4 bases, with 18 bases between. CDR1 is MNHNS, CDR2 SASEGT, per germline. CDR3 length equals 15 residues. The CDR3 nucleotides are TGTGCCAGCACCAACTACGGGGGAGCGGCAGATACGCAGTATTTT. Translated, it gives CASTNYGGAADTQYF.

The rearrangement uses TRBV14 and TRBJ1-1, with a weak D call TRBD1 (5 bases). V was shortened by 4 bases and J by 2 bases, with 14 bases between the two germline ends. Germline CDR1 and CDR2: SGHDN and FVKESK. This CDR3 has 15 residues. The CDR3 loop reads CASSRRRGFNTEAFF. The DNA for the CDR3 is TGTGCCAGCAGCCGGAGGCGGGGGTTTAACACTGAAGCTTTCTTT.